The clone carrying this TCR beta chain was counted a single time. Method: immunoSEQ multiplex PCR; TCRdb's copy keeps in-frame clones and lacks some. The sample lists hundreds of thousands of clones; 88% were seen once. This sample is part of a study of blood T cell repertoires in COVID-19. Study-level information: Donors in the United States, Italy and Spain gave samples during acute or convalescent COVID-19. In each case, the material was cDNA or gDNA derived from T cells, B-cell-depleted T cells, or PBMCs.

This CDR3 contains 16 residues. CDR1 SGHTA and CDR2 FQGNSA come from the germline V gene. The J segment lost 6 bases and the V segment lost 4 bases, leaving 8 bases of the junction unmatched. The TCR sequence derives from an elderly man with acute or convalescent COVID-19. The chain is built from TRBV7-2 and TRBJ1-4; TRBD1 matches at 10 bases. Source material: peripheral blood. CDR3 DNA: TGTGCCAGCAGCTCATCGGCCGGGACAGGGGATGAAAAACTGTTTTTT. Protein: CASSSSAGTGDEKLFF.